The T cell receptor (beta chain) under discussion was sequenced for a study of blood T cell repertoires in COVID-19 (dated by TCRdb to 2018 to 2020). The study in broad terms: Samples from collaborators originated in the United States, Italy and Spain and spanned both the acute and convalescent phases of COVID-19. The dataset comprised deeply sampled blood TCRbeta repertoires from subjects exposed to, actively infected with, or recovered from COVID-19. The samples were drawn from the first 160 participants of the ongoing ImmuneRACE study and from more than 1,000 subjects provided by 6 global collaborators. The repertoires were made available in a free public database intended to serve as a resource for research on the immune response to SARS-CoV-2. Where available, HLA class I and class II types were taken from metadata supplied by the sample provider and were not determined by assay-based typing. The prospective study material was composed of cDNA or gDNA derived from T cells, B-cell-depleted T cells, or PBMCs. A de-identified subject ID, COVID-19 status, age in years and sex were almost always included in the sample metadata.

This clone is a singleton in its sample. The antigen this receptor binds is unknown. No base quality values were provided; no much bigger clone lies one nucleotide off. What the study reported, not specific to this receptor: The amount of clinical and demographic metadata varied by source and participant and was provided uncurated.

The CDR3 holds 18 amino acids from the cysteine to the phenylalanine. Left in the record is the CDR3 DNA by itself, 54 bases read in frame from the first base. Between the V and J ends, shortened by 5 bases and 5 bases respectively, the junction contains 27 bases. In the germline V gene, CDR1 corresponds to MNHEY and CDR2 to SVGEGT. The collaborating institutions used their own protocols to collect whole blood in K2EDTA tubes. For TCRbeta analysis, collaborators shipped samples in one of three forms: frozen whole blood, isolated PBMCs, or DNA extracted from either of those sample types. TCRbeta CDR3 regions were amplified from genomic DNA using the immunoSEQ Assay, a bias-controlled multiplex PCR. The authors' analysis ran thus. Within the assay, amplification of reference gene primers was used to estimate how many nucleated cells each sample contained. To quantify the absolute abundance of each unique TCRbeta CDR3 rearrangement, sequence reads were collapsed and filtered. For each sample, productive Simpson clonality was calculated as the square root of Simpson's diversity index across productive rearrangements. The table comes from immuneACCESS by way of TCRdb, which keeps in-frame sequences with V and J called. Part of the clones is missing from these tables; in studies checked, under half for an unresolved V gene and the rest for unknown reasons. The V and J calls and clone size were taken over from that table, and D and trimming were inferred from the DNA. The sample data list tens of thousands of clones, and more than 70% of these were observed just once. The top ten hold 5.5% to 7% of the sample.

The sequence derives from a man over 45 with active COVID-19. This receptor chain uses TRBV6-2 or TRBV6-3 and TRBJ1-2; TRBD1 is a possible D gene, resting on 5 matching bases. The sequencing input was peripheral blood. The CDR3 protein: CASSTIPTALLHSYGYTF. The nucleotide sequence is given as TGTGCCAGCAGTACGATCCCGACAGCTTTACTCCATTCTTATGGCTACACCTTC.